These 32 T cell receptor beta chains were sequenced from one sample in a study of blood T cell repertoires in COVID-19. Produced via immunoSEQ multiplex PCR; TCRdb's table is partial and in-frame only. The sample contains some 220,000 clones, roughly 90% of which appear only once. The material sequenced was PBMCs or T cells enriched from blood (not recorded which). The receptors were gathered from a woman in her thirties who had recovered from COVID-19.

The chain uses TRBV27 and TRBJ2-1; 10 bases agree with TRBD2. The germline V gene has CDR1 MNHEY and CDR2 SMNVEV (reference sequence). The CDR3 has 16 residues. Trimming took 6 bases from V and 7 from J; bases not matched to a gene: 12. The CDR3 DNA reads TGTGCCAGCAGGCCCTACGAGCGGGGGGGCCGGAATGAGCAGTTCTTC. It encodes CASRPYERGGRNEQFF.

This clone was observed a few times. The CDR3 DNA reads as TGTGCCAGCAGCCCCAGTCCCGATGGCTACACCTTC. It translates to CASSPSPDGYTF. J is TRBJ1-2 and V is TRBV7-8; D gene unclear. Trimming took 5 bases from V and 6 from J, leaving 10 bases between them. Looked up from germline, CDR1 is SGHVS and CDR2 is FQNEAQ. The CDR3 covers 12 residues.

Notes on this clone: The same CDR3 is also encoded by other DNA sequences in this sample. V is TRBV4-1 and J is TRBJ2-3; TRBD2 aligns across 12 bases. Germline lookup yields CDR1 MGHRA and CDR2 YSYEKL. V gave up 0 bases and J gave up 6 bases; unmatched junction bases: 13. The CDR3 has 19 residues. The CDR3 coding sequence is TGCGCCAGCAGCCAAGAGGGGCCTAGCGGGGGGGTCTTCACGGATACGCAGTATTTT. Translating gives CASSQEGPSGGVFTDTQYF.

DNA for the CDR3: TGTGCCACCAGCAGAGGCAAACTAGCGGGGGACGCAGATACGCAGTATTTT. Its translation is CATSRGKLAGDADTQYF. The chain employs TRBV15 and TRBJ2-3, with 11 bases that match TRBD2. Germline loops: CDR1 LNHNV, CDR2 YYDKDF (reference sequence). The CDR3 is made up of 17 amino acids. V lost 1 base, J lost 4 bases, and 7 bases stayed unmatched.

The chain employs TRBV3-1 (or the pseudogene TRBV3-2) and TRBJ2-3; TRBD1 matches at 7 bases. V shed 0 bases and J 1 base; nucleotides not matched to a gene: 10. CDR1 LGHDT and CDR2 YNNKEL come from the germline V gene (reference sequence). The CDR3 length is 18 residues. The CDR3 sequence: CASSQDPMVTGGTDTQYF. The CDR3 DNA reads as TGTGCCAGCAGCCAAGATCCTATGGTAACAGGGGGCACAGATACGCAGTATTTT.

The V gene is TRBV11-2, the J gene TRBJ1-3, with TRBD1 matching 9 bases. Germline assignment: CDR1 SGHAT and CDR2 FQNNGV. This CDR3 is built from 15 residues. Trimming at V came to 1 base and at J to 4 bases, leaving 2 bases not matched to a gene. The CDR3 nucleotides are TGTGCCAGCAGCTTAGTGGGACAGGGCGGAAACACCATATATTTT. It yields the protein CASSLVGQGGNTIYF.

J is TRBJ1-1 and V is TRBV11-3; the D gene is possibly TRBD1 (6 bases). Germline values: CDR1 SGHNT, CDR2 YENEEA. V lost 5 bases to trimming and J lost 0 bases, with 10 bases between them. This CDR3 region has 14 residues. CDR3 bases: TGTGCCAGCAGCGAGGACAGTTTGAACACTGAAGCTTTCTTT. Encoded protein: CASSEDSLNTEAFF.

This clone was found a few times. The V call is TRBV4-3, the J call TRBJ2-7, with 8 bases matching TRBD1. The germline V gene encodes CDR1 LGHNA and CDR2 YSLEER. V dropped 1 base and J dropped 4; count of bases not matched to a gene: 6. The CDR3 runs to 15 residues. CDR3 region: CASSQASQGEYEQYF. The CDR3 nucleotides are TGCGCCAGCAGCCAAGCCTCACAGGGGGAATACGAGCAGTACTTC.

V gene TRBV6-5 combines with J gene TRBJ1-1, with 8 bases that match TRBD1. The junction had 7 bases not matched to a gene; V was cut back by 6 bases and J by 10 bases. The CDR3 is made up of 12 amino acids. Germline assignment: CDR1 MNHEY and CDR2 SVGAGI. Written as DNA, the CDR3 is TGTGCCAGCAGACTCGGACAGGGTACAGCTTTCTTT. Protein: CASRLGQGTAFF.

The chain links TRBV19 to TRBJ2-2, with no clear D. The ends were cut back, 4 bases at V and 1 base at J, with 7 bases in the middle. The CDR3 spans 14 residues. The V gene's germline CDR1 is LNHDA and CDR2 SQIVND (reference sequence). DNA of the CDR3: TGTGCCAGTAGTAGAACTCAGAACACCGGGGAGCTGTTTTTT. Its translation: CASSRTQNTGELFF.

To note about this clone: Other DNA variants within this sample encode the same CDR3. The chain uses TRBV5-1 and TRBJ1-1; 9 bases are a match to TRBD1. Germline CDR1 reads SGHRS; CDR2 reads YFSETQ. V dropped 2 bases and J dropped 2; count of bases not matched to a gene: 1. The CDR3 extends over 14 amino acids. The CDR3 coding sequence is TGCGCCAGCAGCTTCACAGGGGGCAACACTGAAGCTTTCTTT. It codes for CASSFTGGNTEAFF.

About this clone itself: Other DNA sequences of this sample code for an identical CDR3. V is TRBV5-4 and J is TRBJ1-4; D ambiguous. With 0 bases removed from V and 3 bases from J, the gap between germline ends came to 6 bases. Per germline, CDR1 SGHNT and CDR2 YYREEE (reference sequence). This CDR3 spans 14 amino acids. The CDR3 sequence: CASSLDGPNEKLFF. The DNA for the CDR3 is TGTGCCAGCAGCTTGGACGGTCCTAATGAAAAACTGTTTTTT.

The J gene is TRBJ2-5, the V gene TRBV18; D gene unclear. Trimming took off 3 bases at V and 2 bases at J, with 10 bases between the two ends. CDR3 length: 14 residues. CDR1 and CDR2 (germline): KGHSH, LQKENI. In nucleotides, the CDR3 is TGTGCCAGCTCACCCCAGGCAGCTCAAGAGACCCAGTACTTC. It encodes CASSPQAAQETQYF.

V is TRBV15 and J is TRBJ1-1; D might be TRBD1 (5 bases). The CDR3 has 16 amino acids. Trimming took off 0 bases at V and 1 base at J, with 12 bases between the two ends. Germline CDR1 is LNHNV and CDR2 is YYDKDF (reference sequence). CDR3 sequence (DNA): TGTGCCACCAGCAGAGATGGCGGGGCGGGGAACACTGAAGCTTTCTTT. Encoded protein: CATSRDGGAGNTEAFF.

V and J are TRBV28 and TRBJ1-1; 9 bases are shared with TRBD1. The CDR3 sequence is 15 residues long. Unmatched junction bases numbered 10, after V lost 5 bases and J lost 6 bases. Germline assignment: CDR1 MDHEN and CDR2 SYDVKM. The CDR3 sequence: CASSPPQGARAEAFF. Written as DNA, the CDR3 is TGTGCCAGCAGTCCACCACAGGGGGCCAGGGCTGAAGCTTTCTTT.

This sequence joins TRBV5-1 and TRBJ2-3, with 10 bases lining up with TRBD2. The CDR3 covers 16 residues. The V gene end was trimmed by 0 bases and the J gene end by 4 bases; junction bases not matched to a gene: 5. Germline CDR1 and CDR2: SGHRS and YFSETQ. The CDR3 loop is CASSLGPLAGPDTQYF. The CDR3 nucleotides are TGCGCCAGCAGCTTGGGTCCACTAGCGGGGCCAGATACGCAGTATTTT.

V usage is TRBV5-6 and J usage is TRBJ1-2; D might be TRBD1 (6 bases). This CDR3 is 14 amino acids long. Germline loops: CDR1 SGHDT, CDR2 YYEEEE. V was cut by 3 bases and J by 8 bases, with 17 bases left in between. CDR3 protein: CASSSGGANIGYTF. DNA for the CDR3: TGTGCCAGCAGCTCCGGGGGGGCGAATATCGGCTACACCTTC.

The chain carries TRBV29-1 and TRBJ1-2, with D uncertain. The V gene lost 0 bases and the J gene lost 13 bases, with 18 bases spanning the gap. Germline-derived CDR1 and CDR2 are SQVTM and ANQGSEA. There are 13 residues in the CDR3. The CDR3 spells CSVEEGGRARLTF. For the CDR3, the DNA is TGCAGCGTTGAAGAAGGTGGGAGGGCTCGGCTCACCTTC. Full variable domain (rest looked up from reference TRBV29-1 and TRBJ1-2): SAVISQKPSRDICQRGTSLTIQCQVDSQVTMMFWYRQQPGQSLTLIATANQGSEATYESGFVIDKFPISRPNLTFSTLTVSNMSPEDSSIYLCSVEEGGRARLTFGSGTRLTVV.

This chain links TRBV5-8 with TRBJ2-1; TRBD2 might be the D (6 bases). Trimming took 2 bases from V and 5 from J, leaving 17 bases between them. CDR1 is SGHTS, CDR2 YDEGEE, per germline. The CDR3 has 16 amino acids. In DNA, the CDR3 is TGTGCCAGCAGCTTTTCCGCAAGCGGGCCAGACAATGAGCAGTTCTTC. This codes for CASSFSASGPDNEQFF. The complete variable domain, with remaining parts taken from reference TRBV5-8 and TRBJ2-1, reads EAGVTQSPTHLIKTRGQQATLRCSPISGHTSVYWYQQALGLGLQFLLWYDEGEERNRGNFPPRFSGRQFPNYSSELNVNALELEDSALYLCASSFSASGPDNEQFFGPGTRLTVL.

The chain employs TRBV10-3 and TRBJ2-5; 9 nucleotides line up with TRBD1. CDR3 size: 14 residues. After removal of 10 bases from V and 5 bases from J, the junction contained 11 bases not matched to a gene. Germline lookup yields CDR1 ENHRY and CDR2 SYGVKD. The CDR3: CATWGQGSRETQYF. The DNA for the CDR3 is TGTGCCACCTGGGGACAGGGAAGCCGGGAGACCCAGTACTTC.

The chain employs TRBV5-4 and TRBJ2-3; 14 bases map to TRBD2. CDR1 and CDR2 (germline): SGHNT, YYREEE (reference sequence). The CDR3 consists of 20 residues. Losses at the gene ends were 0 bases for V and 5 bases for J; bases not matched to a gene: 14. The CDR3 loop reads CASSLGYRTSGGQGLDTQYF. As DNA, the CDR3 is TGTGCCAGCAGCTTGGGGTATCGGACTAGCGGGGGGCAGGGATTAGATACGCAGTATTTT.

This clone has a single count. This chain connects TRBV7-9 to TRBJ1-3, with a weak D call TRBD1 (5 bases). The CDR3 spans 13 residues. The germline CDR1 and CDR2 sequences are SEHNR and FQNEAQ (reference sequence). Trimming took 7 bases from V and 4 from J, leaving 11 bases between them. The CDR3, as DNA: TGTGCCAGCAACCCAGGGAGGGGAAACACCATATATTTT. It yields the protein CASNPGRGNTIYF.

This clone was counted a few times. The chain couples TRBV2 to TRBJ1-1, with D unresolved. Trimming pared 4 bases from V and 5 bases from J, leaving 8 bases between. The CDR3 contains 12 residues. Germline values: CDR1 SNHLY, CDR2 FYNNEI. CDR3 sequence: CASSVMTTEAFF. For the CDR3, the DNA is TGTGCCAGCAGTGTAATGACAACTGAAGCTTTCTTT. The entire variable domain, with the rest obtained from reference TRBV2 and TRBJ1-1, is as follows: EPEVTQTPSHQVTQMGQEVILRCVPISNHLYFYWYRQILGQKVEFLVSFYNNEISEKSEIFDDQFSVERPDGSNFTLKIRSTKLEDSAMYFCASSVMTTEAFFGQGTRLTVV.

The V and J genes are TRBV9 and TRBJ1-2; 8 positions agree with TRBD1. The junction had 13 bases not matched to a gene; V was cut back by 3 bases and J by 6 bases. The CDR3 totals 16 residues. The germline V gene has CDR1 SGDLS and CDR2 YYNGEE. The CDR3 bases are TGTGCCAGCAGCGGCGCGGCGGACAGGGTTAGGGATGGCTACACCTTC. Protein product: CASSGAADRVRDGYTF.

The J gene is TRBJ1-5, the V gene TRBV19; a weak D match, TRBD1 (5 bases). CDR3 length equals 15 residues. V lost 8 bases to trimming and J lost 0 bases, with 14 bases between them. CDR1 is LNHDA, CDR2 SQIVND, per germline (reference sequence). The CDR3 sequence: CASSRVYPSNQPQHF. The CDR3 DNA is TGTGCCAGTTCCAGGGTTTACCCTAGCAATCAGCCCCAGCATTTT. Combining the CDR3 with reference TRBV19 and TRBJ1-5 gives the whole variable domain DGGITQSPKYLFRKEGQNVTLSCEQNLNHDAMYWYRQDPGQGLRLIYYSQIVNDFQKGDIAEGYSVSREKKESFPLTVTSAQKNPTAFYLCASSRVYPSNQPQHFGDGTRLSIL.

The gene calls are TRBV2 and TRBJ1-5; TRBD1 might be the D (6 bases). Trimming left V 5 bases short and J 7 bases short, with 18 bases between. Germline-derived CDR1 and CDR2 are SNHLY and FYNNEI. There are 15 residues in the CDR3. The chain's CDR3 is CASSSLGGARQPQHF. The CDR3 bases are TGTGCCAGCAGTTCATTGGGGGGGGCGCGGCAGCCCCAGCATTTT.

The chain links TRBV15 to TRBJ2-7; 7 bases line up with TRBD2. J lost 1 base, V lost 1 base, and 4 bases had no gene match. Germline CDR1 is LNHNV and CDR2 is YYDKDF (reference sequence). The length of the CDR3 is 15 residues. The CDR3 DNA sequence: TGTGCCACCAGCAGAGTGGGGGGGACTTCCTACGAGCAGTACTTC. Its protein is CATSRVGGTSYEQYF.

The chain uses TRBV7-9 and TRBJ2-1, with no clear D. Germline-derived CDR1 and CDR2 are SEHNR and FQNEAQ (reference sequence). V was clipped by 10 bases and J by 7 bases, with 20 bases between them. The CDR3 consists of 14 residues. CDR3 amino acids: CATRHPAQKNEQFF. Here the CDR3 DNA reads TGTGCCACCCGACACCCCGCGCAGAAGAATGAGCAGTTCTTC.

Comments on this clone: Compared with germline, one end of the junction differs, possibly owing to a read error. This chain uses TRBV3-1 (or the pseudogene TRBV3-2) with TRBJ1-2; D is undetermined. Germline V gene data show CDR1 as LGHDT and CDR2 as YNNKEL (reference sequence). The CDR3 is made up of 12 amino acids. CDR3 sequence: CASSQDLTVLNF. In DNA, the CDR3 is TGTGCCAGCAGCCAAGATCTCACAGTGTTGAACTTC.

This chain links TRBV5-1 with TRBJ1-4; D is possibly TRBD1 (6 bases). The germline V and J ends were trimmed by 4 bases and 8 bases, with 18 bases remaining between them. Germline loops: CDR1 SGHRS, CDR2 YFSETQ. The CDR3 is 15 residues long. CDR3 nucleotides: TGCGCCAGCAGCGCCCTACAGGGAACGTTGGAAAAACTGTTTTTT. It specifies CASSALQGTLEKLFF.

In DNA form, the CDR3 reads TGTGCTAGTGGTTCGCCCGGAGTGGGTTCGATGAACACTGAAGCTTTCTTT. Translated: CASGSPGVGSMNTEAFF. The rearrangement joins TRBV12-5 to TRBJ1-1; D uncertain. The V gene's germline CDR1 is LGHNT and CDR2 FRNRAP. The CDR3 totals 17 residues. The ends were cut back, 4 bases at V and 0 bases at J, with 18 bases in the middle.

The rearrangement uses TRBV2 and TRBJ1-1; possibly TRBD1 for D (5 bases). The V and J ends lost 4 bases and 4 bases respectively, with 22 bases between them. The germline V gene encodes CDR1 SNHLY and CDR2 FYNNEI. The CDR3 length is 17 residues. CDR3 sequence: CASSVAMVLRGGTEAFF. The CDR3 region has the DNA TGTGCCAGCAGTGTGGCTATGGTCCTAAGGGGTGGCACTGAAGCTTTCTTT.